The 23 T cell receptor beta chains reported below all come from one sample, sequenced in a study of spatial heterogeneity in lung cancer. TCRdb recomputed calls from the 5' RACE reads with MiXCR, one row per CDR3 protein. The table records 20,000 to 30,000 distinct CDR3 sequences, 4.7% of them present only once. Time point reported: sample taken at primary tumor resection. Material for sequencing was whole RNA from tumor, nontumor lung or frozen PBMC, left unsorted. The material was PBMCs, obtained at surgery. The origin of the receptors is a male donor with early-stage non-small cell lung cancer.

This clonotype was counted ten times or more. The rearrangement joins TRBV14 to TRBJ2-1, with 9 bases fitting TRBD2. V was pared by 0 bases and J by 7 bases, with 4 bases of the junction left unmatched. Germline CDR1 SGHDN, CDR2 FVKESK. The CDR3 contains 15 residues. For the CDR3, the DNA is TGTGCCAGCAGCCAAGAGACTAGCGGTGCGAATGAGCAGTTCTTC. This codes for CASSQETSGANEQFF.

Many counts were recorded for this clonotype. The rearrangement joins TRBV7-9 to TRBJ1-6, with unresolved D. The germline V and J ends were trimmed by 6 bases and 7 bases, with 13 bases remaining between them. This CDR3 is 14 amino acids long. Germline assignment: CDR1 SEHNR and CDR2 FQNEAQ (reference sequence). The CDR3 DNA follows: TGTGCCAGCAGTGGAGGAATCTCCAATTCACCCCTCCACTTT. Translation: CASSGGISNSPLHF.

This clonotype appeared a few times. V and J are TRBV15 and TRBJ2-7; TRBD1 matches 9 bases. The CDR3 covers 15 residues. Trimming cost V 8 bases and J 3 bases; bases outside gene matches: 11. Germline CDR1 reads LNHNV; CDR2 reads YYDKDF (reference sequence). The CDR3 DNA follows: TGTGCCACCGCAAACCGGGACAGGGTAAACTACGAGCAGTACTTC. This translates into CATANRDRVNYEQYF.

This clonotype was recorded many times. The V and J genes are TRBV27 and TRBJ2-1; 7 bases are a match to TRBD2. Germline values: CDR1 MNHEY, CDR2 SMNVEV (reference sequence). After removal of 3 bases from V and 0 bases from J, the junction contained 5 bases not matched to a gene. The CDR3 is 16 amino acids. Here the CDR3 DNA reads TGTGCCAGCAGTTTGGGGTCTAGCGGCTCCTACAATGAGCAGTTCTTC. Its protein is CASSLGSSGSYNEQFF.

This clonotype was picked up many times. This rearrangement joins TRBV20-1 to TRBJ2-5; D is uncertain. Germline CDR1 reads DFQATT; CDR2 reads SNEGSKA (reference sequence). CDR3 length equals 13 residues. V was pared by 6 bases and J by 2 bases, with 13 bases between. This CDR3 is CSARPHIQETQYF. The CDR3 DNA reads TGCAGTGCCCGCCCGCACATACAAGAGACCCAGTACTTC.

Points on this clonotype: The junction and the germline gene differ at one end; a read error may be behind it. The CDR3 reads CASSFMGSDMQYF. Written as DNA, the CDR3 is TGTGCCAGCAGTTTCATGGGGTCAGATATGCAGTATTTT. The genes are TRBV12-3 or TRBV12-4 and TRBJ2-3; no definite D call. This CDR3 comprises 13 residues.

This clonotype was detected many times. The rearrangement joins TRBV28 to TRBJ2-3, with D uncertain. The germline gives CDR1 MDHEN, CDR2 SYDVKM. This CDR3 has 15 residues. Trimming pared 5 bases from V and 1 base from J, leaving 13 bases between. CDR3 amino acids: CASSPGEARTDTQYF. CDR3 coding DNA: TGTGCCAGCAGTCCCGGTGAGGCCCGCACAGATACGCAGTATTTT.

By its share, this clonotype is medium-sized (0.01 to 0.1%). V and J are TRBV5-1 and TRBJ1-5, with TRBD1 identical over 7 bases. V was pared by 0 bases and J by 11 bases, with 11 bases of the junction left unmatched. The CDR3 covers 15 residues. CDR1 and CDR2 from the germline V gene are SGHRS and YFSETQ. In DNA, the CDR3 is TGCGCCAGCAGCTTGGGGACAGGAGAGTTTTTGGCCCAGCATTTT. It yields the protein CASSLGTGEFLAQHF.

This clonotype was found many times. The chain is built from TRBV28 and TRBJ2-7, with TRBD2 as a possible D gene (5 bases). The V gene lost 4 bases and the J gene lost 0 bases, with 7 bases spanning the gap. From germline, CDR1 is MDHEN and CDR2 SYDVKM. There are 13 residues in the CDR3. The CDR3: CASSYGVSYEQYF. The CDR3 DNA reads as TGTGCCAGCAGTTACGGGGTCTCCTACGAGCAGTACTTC. The complete variable domain, with remaining parts taken from reference TRBV28 and TRBJ2-7, reads DVKVTQSSRYLVKRTGEKVFLECVQDMDHENMFWYRQDPGLGLRLIYFSYDVKMKEKGDIPEGYSVSREKKERFSLILESASTNQTSMYLCASSYGVSYEQYFGPGTRLTVT.

This clonotype was seen many times. CDR3 nucleotides: TGTGCCAGCAGTTTGCGGACAAAGACCTACGAGCAGTACTTC. The encoded protein is CASSLRTKTYEQYF. V usage is TRBV27 and J usage is TRBJ2-7; D may be TRBD1 (5 bases). Germline assignment: CDR1 MNHEY and CDR2 SMNVEV (reference sequence). Trimming took off 3 bases at V and 2 bases at J, with 11 bases between the two ends. This CDR3 comprises 14 residues.

This clonotype appeared many times. The chain uses TRBV5-1 and TRBJ1-5; D ambiguous. The CDR3 runs to 13 residues. Germline loops: CDR1 SGHRS, CDR2 YFSETQ. V lost 3 bases, J lost 7 bases, and 11 bases lay in between. The DNA of the CDR3 is TGCGCCAGCAGCTCCTCGCCCGGACAGCCCCAGCATTTT. The encoded protein is CASSSSPGQPQHF.

Many counts were recorded for this clonotype. The V call is TRBV28, the J call TRBJ2-7, with 8 positions matching TRBD1. The CDR3 is made up of 15 amino acids. Per germline, CDR1 MDHEN and CDR2 SYDVKM. The ends lost 3 bases at V and 2 bases at J; junction bases unmatched: 6. The DNA of the CDR3 is TGTGCCAGCAGTTTCGGGACAGGAATTGCCTACGAGCAGTACTTC. Its protein is CASSFGTGIAYEQYF. Variable domain in full (rest from reference TRBV28 and TRBJ2-7): DVKVTQSSRYLVKRTGEKVFLECVQDMDHENMFWYRQDPGLGLRLIYFSYDVKMKEKGDIPEGYSVSREKKERFSLILESASTNQTSMYLCASSFGTGIAYEQYFGPGTRLTVT.

This clonotype was observed at least ten times. The rearrangement uses TRBV6-9 and TRBJ2-3; 13 nucleotides match TRBD2. CDR1 and CDR2 from the germline V gene are MNHGY and SVAAGI. V shed 4 bases, J shed 1 base, and the junction held 11 bases outside the gene matches. This CDR3 is 19 amino acids long. The DNA for the CDR3 is TGTGCCAGCAGTTCTCCCGGGACTAGCGGGGTTACCGGCACAGATACGCAGTATTTT. Translation gives CASSSPGTSGVTGTDTQYF.

This clonotype is classed as medium-sized. This chain joins TRBV5-1 and TRBJ1-2; possibly TRBD1 for D (6 bases). V was trimmed by 2 bases and J by 6 bases, leaving 11 bases between them. The CDR3 covers 13 residues. CDR1 and CDR2 (germline): SGHRS, YFSETQ. This chain's CDR3 is CASSFYGGDGYTF. The CDR3 DNA sequence: TGCGCCAGCAGCTTCTACGGGGGCGATGGCTACACCTTC.

This clonotype was recorded many times. The chain employs TRBV5-1 and TRBJ2-1; D not resolved. V was cut by 3 bases and J by 7 bases, with 14 bases left in between. The germline CDR1 and CDR2 sequences are SGHRS and YFSETQ. The CDR3 is 14 residues long. The CDR3 sequence: CASSSGEAPNEQFF. Written as DNA, the CDR3 is TGCGCCAGCAGCTCGGGCGAAGCTCCAAATGAGCAGTTCTTC. Full variable domain (missing parts from reference TRBV5-1 and TRBJ2-1): KAGVTQTPRYLIKTRGQQVTLSCSPISGHRSVSWYQQTPGQGLQFLFEYFSETQRNKGNFPGRFSGRQFSNSRSEMNVSTLELGDSALYLCASSSGEAPNEQFFGPGTRLTVL.

This clonotype was picked up many times. The rearrangement links TRBV5-1 to TRBJ2-3; D is perhaps TRBD1 (5 bases). The germline V and J ends were trimmed by 0 bases and 6 bases, with 5 bases remaining between them. Germline V lookup: CDR1 SGHRS, CDR2 YFSETQ. The length of the CDR3 is 12 residues. The CDR3 coding sequence is TGCGCCAGCAGCTTGGAGGGGGATACGCAGTATTTT. It encodes CASSLEGDTQYF.

This clonotype was seen repeatedly, ten times or more. This chain uses TRBV6-2 or TRBV6-3 with TRBJ2-6; the D is unclear. V shed 8 bases and J shed 0 bases, with 11 bases lying between them. Germline V gene lookup returns CDR1 MNHEY and CDR2 SVGEGT. The CDR3 consists of 15 residues. Written as DNA, the CDR3 is TGTGCCAGCGAGTCAAGGCACTCTGGGGCCAACGTCCTGACTTTC. This codes for CASESRHSGANVLTF.

The table lists this clonotype with many counts. The V call is TRBV30, the J call TRBJ2-3; 7 nucleotides agree with TRBD2. Germline CDR1 is GTSNPN and CDR2 is SVGIG (reference sequence). The CDR3 consists of 13 residues. V was pared by 4 bases and J by 6 bases, with 7 bases of the junction left unmatched. The CDR3 nucleotides are TGTGCCTGGAACCGCGGGAGAGTGGATACGCAGTATTTT. This translates into CAWNRGRVDTQYF.

This clonotype has ten or more counts. The chain has TRBV7-2 and TRBJ2-2, with D maybe TRBD1 (6 bases). CDR3 length equals 18 residues. Per germline, CDR1 SGHTA and CDR2 FQGNSA. V dropped 2 bases and J dropped 4 bases, with 20 bases sitting between them. In DNA, the CDR3 is TGTGCCAGCAGCTTAATGGGAACAGGGCAGACGAGCACCGGGGAGCTGTTTTTT. It codes for CASSLMGTGQTSTGELFF.

The chain recombines TRBV18 with TRBJ2-5; 7 nucleotides match TRBD1. There are 13 residues in the CDR3. V lost 3 bases, J lost 4 bases, and 2 bases stayed unmatched. Germline V gene lookup returns CDR1 KGHSH and CDR2 LQKENI. For the CDR3, the DNA is TGTGCCAGCTCACCTACAGGGGTAGAGACCCAGTACTTC. This codes for CASSPTGVETQYF.

This clonotype was detected ten times or more. V usage is TRBV28 and J usage is TRBJ2-1; 12 bases fit TRBD1. In germline, CDR1 is MDHEN, CDR2 SYDVKM. This CDR3 region has 13 residues. V gave up 6 bases and J gave up 11 bases; unmatched junction bases: 5. The CDR3 is CASSRDRGPKQFF. CDR3 DNA sequence: TGTGCCAGCAGCCGGGACAGGGGGCCTAAGCAGTTCTTC.

This clonotype was counted many times. The chain is built from TRBV2 and TRBJ2-6; unclear D gene. The germline V and J ends were trimmed by 0 bases and 0 bases, with 9 bases remaining between them. Germline V gene lookup returns CDR1 SNHLY and CDR2 FYNNEI. This CDR3 has 17 residues. The CDR3, as DNA: TGTGCCAGCAGTGAAGCGCCGGTATACTCTGGGGCCAACGTCCTGACTTTC. It yields the protein CASSEAPVYSGANVLTF.

This clonotype was seen many times. This chain links TRBV12-3 or TRBV12-4 with TRBJ2-3; D is ambiguous. CDR3 size: 13 residues. With 1 base removed from V and 3 bases from J, the gap between germline ends came to 5 bases. The CDR3 DNA reads TGTGCCAGCAGTTTAGACAGTACAGATACGCAGTATTTT. Its protein product is CASSLDSTDTQYF.